What follows describes a single TCR beta chain. Assay used: immunoSEQ multiplex PCR; TCRdb lists only in-frame clones, some missing. The sample lists approximately 480,000 clones; around 85% were seen once. The sample is drawn from a study of Ad26.COV2.S vaccination and SARS-CoV-2 variants. Looking at the study overall: Intramuscularly, Ad26.COV2.S was given either once or twice, 56 days apart.

The treatment is: roughly 19 received Ad26.COV2.S at low or high dose, single or two shots; several received placebo; per-sample allocation not given. The samples were gathered on day 63 after the first injection of vaccine or placebo. Ad26.COV2.S expressed prefusion-stabilized spike from the original Wuhan strain. CDR3 length: 11 amino acids. Germline V CDR1 and CDR2: MNHNY, SVGAGI (reference sequence). V was shortened by 10 bases and J by 3 bases, with 9 bases between the two germline ends. The chain combines TRBV6-6 with TRBJ2-5; D call uncertain. The sequence came from a person aged 18 to 59 who received the Ad26.COV2.S COVID-19 vaccine or a placebo. The input for sequencing was peripheral blood, taken in a trial of Ad26.COV2.S vaccine versus placebo. CDR3 residues: CATAAEETQYF. The CDR3 DNA is TGTGCCACCGCCGCTGAAGAGACCCAGTACTTC.